The 26 T cell receptor beta chains presented below share a single source sample, sequenced in a study of T cell repertoires in cytomegalovirus infection. TCRdb used MiXCR to reprocess the reads, holding one entry per CDR3 protein. The table has some 940,000 distinct CDR3 sequences, 25% to 40% seen once; the top ten hold over 10%. These receptors have no identified antigens. Sequenced material: cultured CD8+ T cells from PBMCs, taken from culture after CMV antigen stimulation. These receptors all come from a human donor in good health (CMV status not recorded). Some clones in this sample may be carry-over from other donors' samples.

The chain has TRBV6-6 and TRBJ2-1, with D perhaps matching TRBD1 (5 bases). This CDR3 spans 15 amino acids. The germline V gene has CDR1 MNHNY and CDR2 SVGAGI (reference sequence). V was cut by 0 bases and J by 7 bases, with 13 bases left in between. CDR3 nucleotides: TGTGCCAGCAGTTACTCGGTTTCAGGGTCGAATGAGCAGTTCTTC. Encoded protein: CASSYSVSGSNEQFF.

The chain links TRBV19 to TRBJ2-1; D perhaps matches TRBD2 (6 bases). Trimming took 3 bases from V and 4 from J, leaving 10 bases between them. Germline values: CDR1 LNHDA, CDR2 SQIVND (reference sequence). The CDR3 is 14 residues long. CDR3 sequence reads: CASSMLALYNEQFF. The CDR3 DNA reads as TGTGCCAGTAGTATGCTAGCGCTATACAATGAGCAGTTCTTC. The full variable domain, with the rest looked up from reference TRBV19 and TRBJ2-1, is DGGITQSPKYLFRKEGQNVTLSCEQNLNHDAMYWYRQDPGQGLRLIYYSQIVNDFQKGDIAEGYSVSREKKESFPLTVTSAQKNPTAFYLCASSMLALYNEQFFGPGTRLTVL.

This rearrangement joins TRBV11-3 to TRBJ2-5, with D unclear. The CDR3 is 16 residues long. Trimming removed 4 bases from V and 0 bases from J, with 15 bases in between. The germline V gene encodes CDR1 SGHNT and CDR2 YENEEA. DNA of the CDR3: TGTGCCAGCAGCTCCCGACGAGACGGACACCAAGAGACCCAGTACTTC. Translation gives CASSSRRDGHQETQYF.

This clonotype was counted ten times or more. V usage is TRBV27 and J usage is TRBJ2-4; D is unclear. This CDR3 comprises 13 residues. With 3 bases removed from V and 6 bases from J, the gap between germline ends came to 9 bases. Germline CDR1 and CDR2: MNHEY and SMNVEV (reference sequence). The CDR3 sequence is CASSFGRVNIQYF. In DNA, the CDR3 is TGTGCCAGCAGTTTCGGTCGAGTAAACATTCAGTACTTC.

Comment on this clonotype: Sequence at one end of the junction differs from germline and may be a read error. The chain carries TRBV2 and TRBJ2-7; perhaps TRBD1 as D (7 bases). This CDR3 spans 10 amino acids. Germline loops: CDR1 SNHLY, CDR2 FYNNEI. DNA of the CDR3: TGTGCAAGCAGGGGGGACGAGCAGTACTTC. This gives the protein CASRGDEQYF.

This clonotype has ten or more counts. This chain uses TRBV7-8 with TRBJ1-6; a possible D gene is TRBD1 (5 bases). The CDR3 contains 17 residues. Germline V gives CDR1 SGHVS, CDR2 FQNEAQ. The ends were cut back, 2 bases at V and 0 bases at J, with 11 bases in the middle. DNA of the CDR3: TGTGCCAGCAGCTTATGGGGGAGGAACTCCTATAATTCACCCCTCCACTTT. It translates to CASSLWGRNSYNSPLHF.

This chain connects TRBV7-9 to TRBJ1-1, with 7 positions matching TRBD1. Unmatched junction bases numbered 13, after V lost 9 bases and J lost 0 bases. Germline CDR1 is SEHNR and CDR2 is FQNEAQ (reference sequence). CDR3 length equals 16 residues. CDR3 amino acids: CARSGRDSPVNTEAFF. CDR3 sequence (DNA): TGTGCCAGATCAGGCCGGGACAGCCCTGTGAACACTGAAGCTTTCTTT.

The V and J genes are TRBV27 and TRBJ1-5; perhaps TRBD1 as D (5 bases). Deletions cut 3 bases from V and 3 bases from J, with 9 bases between. The CDR3 is 14 amino acids. CDR1 and CDR2 (germline): MNHEY, SMNVEV (reference sequence). CDR3 bases: TGTGCCAGCAGTTTCCAGGGAAACAATCAGCCCCAGCATTTT. It yields the protein CASSFQGNNQPQHF.

This clonotype was observed a few times. The chain uses TRBV27 and TRBJ1-1; no reliable D call. This CDR3 spans 13 amino acids. The V gene lost 0 bases and the J gene lost 5 bases, with 7 bases spanning the gap. Germline CDR1 and CDR2: MNHEY and SMNVEV (reference sequence). The CDR3 DNA reads TGTGCCAGCAGTTTATCTTTGTGGACTGAAGCTTTCTTT. Protein product: CASSLSLWTEAFF.

J is TRBJ2-7 and V is TRBV2, with unresolved D. Per the germline V gene, CDR1 is SNHLY and CDR2 is FYNNEI. Trimming shortened V by 5 bases and J by 1 base, and 3 bases separated the two germline ends. This CDR3 contains 11 residues. The CDR3, as DNA: TGTGCCAGCAGTTTTTCCTACGAGCAGTACGTC. It yields the protein CASSFSYEQYV.

In its sample, this clonotype was seen a few times. The chain recombines TRBV7-9 with TRBJ2-2; D is perhaps TRBD1 (6 bases). V gave up 4 bases and J gave up 5 bases, with 17 bases separating them. The CDR3 length is 16 residues. Germline CDR1 reads SEHNR; CDR2 reads FQNEAQ (reference sequence). The CDR3 loop reads CASSSLLDSSTGELFF. DNA for the CDR3: TGTGCCAGCAGCTCCCTATTGGACAGTTCTACCGGGGAGCTGTTTTTT.

The chain couples TRBV4-1 to TRBJ1-4; D is unclear. This CDR3 is built from 16 residues. V was trimmed by 5 bases and J by 4 bases, leaving 17 bases between them. Germline V gene sequence: CDR1 MGHRA, CDR2 YSYEKL. CDR3 region: CASSGEVTAFNEKLFF. The CDR3 bases are TGCGCCAGCAGCGGGGAAGTCACAGCCTTTAATGAAAAACTGTTTTTT.

V gene TRBV27 combines with J gene TRBJ2-3, with 11 bases identical to TRBD2. The CDR3 is 19 amino acids. Trimming took 1 base from V and 2 from J; bases not matched to a gene: 11. The V gene's germline CDR1 is MNHEY and CDR2 SMNVEV (reference sequence). The CDR3 region has the DNA TGTGCCAGCAGTTTATTGAACGGTCTAGCGGGGGGTGACACAGATACGCAGTATTTT. It translates to CASSLLNGLAGGDTDTQYF.

V is TRBV20-1 and J is TRBJ1-1; D is unclear. The CDR3 loop spans 12 amino acids. The V end lost 4 bases, the J end lost 3 bases, and 9 bases lay between the germline ends. Germline CDR1 is DFQATT and CDR2 is SNEGSKA (reference sequence). In DNA form, the CDR3 reads TGCAGTGCTATCCCGCGATACACTGAAGCTTTCTTT. Translation: CSAIPRYTEAFF.

This clonotype was observed a few times. The chain links TRBV7-6 to TRBJ2-7, with 8 bases fitting TRBD1. V lost 5 bases, J lost 3 bases, and 9 bases stayed unmatched. Germline V gene data show CDR1 as SGHVS and CDR2 as FNYEAQ. The CDR3 runs to 15 residues. Written as DNA, the CDR3 is TGTGCCAGCAGCGCCTGGACAGGGAAGGGCTACGAGCAGTACGTC. Its protein product is CASSAWTGKGYEQYV.

J is TRBJ2-3 and V is TRBV7-9, with 11 bases that match TRBD2. V lost 8 bases and J lost 5; bases outside the gene matches: 12. The V gene's germline CDR1 is SEHNR and CDR2 FQNEAQ (reference sequence). This CDR3 region has 16 residues. As DNA, the CDR3 is TGTGCCAGCCGCGCCGGGACTAGCGGCAGACGAGATACGCAGTATTTT. Residues: CASRAGTSGRRDTQYF.

The chain couples TRBV11-2 to TRBJ2-4; D remains ambiguous. V was pared by 6 bases and J by 0 bases, with 15 bases between. Germline CDR1 is SGHAT and CDR2 is FQNNGV. There are 16 residues in the CDR3. The CDR3 DNA reads TGTGCCAGCAGTCCCCGACATGAACTAGCCAAAAACATTCAGTACTTC. Translation gives CASSPRHELAKNIQYF.

This clonotype was found many times. The rearrangement links TRBV7-2 to TRBJ2-7; D might be TRBD2 (6 bases). This CDR3 contains 18 residues. CDR1 SGHTA and CDR2 FQGNSA come from the germline V gene. V was cut by 4 bases and J by 0 bases, with 22 bases left in between. The CDR3 coding sequence is TGTGCCAGCAGCTCCCCGCTGCGGGGAACCCCGAGCTCCTACGAGCAGTACGTC. It specifies CASSSPLRGTPSSYEQYV.

Points on this clonotype: A much larger clone is a single base away; this may be a read error. V is TRBV6-6 and J is TRBJ1-1; 8 bases are a match to TRBD1. V was pared by 2 bases and J by 1 base, with 3 bases of the junction left unmatched. From germline, CDR1 is MNHNY and CDR2 SVGAGI (reference sequence). CDR3 size: 15 residues. DNA for the CDR3: TGTGCCAGCAGTTACGCCGGGACAGGGAACACTGAAGCTTTCTTT. This codes for CASSYAGTGNTEAFF.

Notes on this clonotype: A read error is likely here: a far larger clone is one base away. The rearrangement joins TRBV7-6 to TRBJ2-1; no clear D. The V gene's germline CDR1 is SGHVS and CDR2 FNYEAQ. The length of the CDR3 is 13 residues. With 5 bases removed from V and 4 bases from J, the gap between germline ends came to 9 bases. The CDR3 DNA follows: TGTGCCAGCAGCCCCAGCCAGTACAATGAGCAGTTCTTC. It is translated as CASSPSQYNEQFF.

V gene TRBV15 combines with J gene TRBJ2-1; D possibly corresponds to TRBD2 (5 bases). Trimming removed 5 bases from V and 2 bases from J, with 13 bases in between. This CDR3 has 15 residues. Germline CDR1 LNHNV, CDR2 YYDKDF (reference sequence). This CDR3 reads CATSPQRTAYNEQFF. As DNA, the CDR3 is TGTGCCACCAGCCCTCAGCGGACCGCCTACAATGAGCAGTTCTTC.

The chain couples TRBV19 to TRBJ2-7; a possible D gene is TRBD2 (6 bases). V shed 6 bases and J shed 3 bases, with 12 bases lying between them. Looked up from germline, CDR1 is LNHDA and CDR2 is SQIVND (reference sequence). There are 13 residues in the CDR3. CDR3 amino acids: CASSPGLHYEQYF. In nucleotides, the CDR3 is TGTGCCAGTAGCCCGGGACTTCACTACGAGCAGTACTTC.

The J gene is TRBJ2-1, the V gene TRBV7-6; 7 bases line up with TRBD2. Germline CDR1 reads SGHVS; CDR2 reads FNYEAQ. The CDR3 runs 14 residues. V shed 3 bases, J shed 8 bases, and the junction held 7 bases outside the gene matches. CDR3 loop: CASSLGGGSDEQFF. In nucleotides, the CDR3 is TGTGCCAGCAGCTTGGGCGGGGGTAGCGATGAGCAGTTCTTC. The whole variable domain, filled in from reference TRBV7-6 and TRBJ2-1, reads GAGVSQSPRYKVTKRGQDVALRCDPISGHVSLYWYRQALGQGPEFLTYFNYEAQQDKSGLPNDRFSAERPEGSISTLTIQRTEQRDSAMYRCASSLGGGSDEQFFGPGTRLTVL.

This clonotype has a handful of counts. This sequence joins TRBV6-1 and TRBJ1-1; the D gene is possibly TRBD1 (6 bases). The CDR3 runs 12 residues. Trimming pared 9 bases from V and 0 bases from J, leaving 8 bases between. CDR1 and CDR2 from the germline V gene are MNHNS and SASEGT. The CDR3 sequence: CASRTVNTEAFF. In DNA, the CDR3 is TGTGCCAGTCGGACAGTGAACACTGAAGCTTTCTTT.

This chain uses TRBV2 with TRBJ1-2; no reliable D call. V lost 6 bases and J 6 bases, leaving 20 bases between the germline ends. The germline V gene encodes CDR1 SNHLY and CDR2 FYNNEI. The CDR3 is 15 residues long. The CDR3 here is CASREKDLEYNGYTF. DNA for the CDR3: TGTGCCAGCAGGGAAAAGGACCTGGAGTATAATGGCTACACCTTC.

This clonotype was seen a few times. The chain couples TRBV27 to TRBJ2-7, with 9 bases aligning to TRBD1. Per the germline V gene, CDR1 is MNHEY and CDR2 is SMNVEV (reference sequence). The CDR3 length is 14 residues. V lost 10 bases and J lost 6; bases outside the gene matches: 13. The CDR3 is CATLAGTGISEQYF. The CDR3 nucleotides read TGTGCCACCTTGGCCGGGACAGGGATTAGCGAGCAGTACTTC.